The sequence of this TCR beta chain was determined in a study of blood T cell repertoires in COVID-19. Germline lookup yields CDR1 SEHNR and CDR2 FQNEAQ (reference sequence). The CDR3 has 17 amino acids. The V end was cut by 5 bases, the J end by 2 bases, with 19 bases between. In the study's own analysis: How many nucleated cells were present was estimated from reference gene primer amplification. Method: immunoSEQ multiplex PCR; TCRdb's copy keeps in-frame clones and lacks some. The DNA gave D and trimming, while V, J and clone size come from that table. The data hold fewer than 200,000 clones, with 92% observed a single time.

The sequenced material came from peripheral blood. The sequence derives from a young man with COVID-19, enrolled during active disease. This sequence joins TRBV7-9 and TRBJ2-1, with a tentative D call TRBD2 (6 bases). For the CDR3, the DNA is TGTGCCAGCAGCCCCCGAGGTGGGGGGAGTACCTACAATGAGCAGTTCTTC. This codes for CASSPRGGGSTYNEQFF. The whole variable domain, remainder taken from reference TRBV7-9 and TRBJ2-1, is DTGVSQNPRHKITKRGQNVTFRCDPISEHNRLYWYRQTLGQGPEFLTYFQNEAQLEKSRLLSDRFSAERPKGSFSTLEIQRTEQGDSAMYLCASSPRGGGSTYNEQFFGPGTRLTVL.